The TCR beta chain under discussion was sequenced for a study of T cell repertoires in cytomegalovirus infection. Study-wide background: From public TCR beta signatures came an indication of both CMV infection and matching HLA type.

This clonotype appeared a few times. Antigen unknown. Study outcomes and limitations: There were HLA-C-restricted CMV-specific TCR beta clonotypes dominating the ex vivo response. Identification of carriers of CMV plus the relevant HLA was achieved through cumulative public TCR beta family frequency.

TCRdb used MiXCR to reprocess the reads, holding one entry per CDR3 protein. The sample records 300,000 to 400,000 distinct CDR3 sequences, roughly 9.5% being singletons. Trimming cost V 5 bases and J 7 bases; bases outside gene matches: 11. The CDR3 loop spans 16 amino acids. The germline V gene has CDR1 SGHRS and CDR2 YFSETQ. This clonotype was sampled from a human donor in good health (CMV status not recorded). Some clones in this sample may be carry-over from other donors' samples. The J gene is TRBJ2-1, the V gene TRBV5-1; TRBD1 matches at 11 bases. Sequenced input: PBMCs. This chain's CDR3 is CASRSGRTGGTNEQFF. The CDR3 coding sequence is TGCGCCAGCAGGTCGGGGAGGACAGGGGGCACGAATGAGCAGTTCTTC.